These 23 T cell receptor beta chains originate from one sample sequenced in a study of blood T cell repertoires in COVID-19. Generated by immunoSEQ multiplex PCR, the TCRdb table keeps only in-frame clones and is missing some. The sample includes around 190,000 clones, 70% to 90% seen only once; the top ten take 4.5% to 5%. The sequenced sample was peripheral blood. The receptor set was obtained from a woman aged 80 or over with acute or convalescent COVID-19.

V and J are TRBV7-2 and TRBJ2-5; D is uncertain. The V and J ends lost 4 bases and 5 bases respectively, with 11 bases between them. Germline lookup yields CDR1 SGHTA and CDR2 FQGNSA. The CDR3 length is 13 residues. The CDR3 protein is CASSSLRSETQYF. CDR3 nucleotides: TGTGCCAGCAGCTCCCTACGGTCGGAGACCCAGTACTTC.

The chain joins TRBV6-1 to TRBJ2-2; 7 bases agree with TRBD1. V was pared by 2 bases and J by 2 bases, with 11 bases of the junction left unmatched. The length of the CDR3 is 18 residues. The germline V gene has CDR1 MNHNS and CDR2 SASEGT. The CDR3 region is CASSEPGQAFRNTGELFF. In DNA, the CDR3 is TGTGCCAGCAGTGAACCCGGACAGGCCTTTCGAAACACCGGGGAGCTGTTTTTT.

This chain joins TRBV7-3 and TRBJ2-1; TRBD1 matches at 8 bases. After removal of 4 bases from V and 4 bases from J, the junction contained 12 bases not matched to a gene. This CDR3 contains 17 residues. The germline V gene encodes CDR1 SGHTA and CDR2 FQGTGA. The CDR3 loop is CASSSQGASSLYNEQFF. The DNA for the CDR3 is TGTGCCAGCAGCTCCCAGGGGGCCAGCTCCCTATACAATGAGCAGTTCTTC.

This chain joins TRBV7-2 and TRBJ2-2; TRBD1 is a possible D gene (6 bases). Germline CDR1 is SGHTA and CDR2 is FQGNSA. V shed 5 bases and J shed 4 bases, with 14 bases lying between them. The CDR3 has 15 amino acids. The CDR3 DNA is TGTGCCAGCAGCCAGTCCGGGACAACCACCGGGGAGCTGTTTTTT. Protein: CASSQSGTTTGELFF. The full variable domain, with the rest looked up from reference TRBV7-2 and TRBJ2-2, is GAGVSQSPSNKVTEKGKDVELRCDPISGHTALYWYRQSLGQGLEFLIYFQGNSAPDKSGLPSDRFSAERTGGSVSTLTIQRTQQEDSAVYLCASSQSGTTTGELFFGEGSRLTVL.

The chain carries TRBV7-2 and TRBJ2-7; D is ambiguous. The CDR3 length is 15 residues. Trimming left V 5 bases short and J 1 base short, with 15 bases between. Per germline, CDR1 SGHTA and CDR2 FQGNSA. The CDR3 nucleotides read TGTGCCAGCAGCCCCAGTTATGCATTATCCTACGAGCAGTACTTC. Residues: CASSPSYALSYEQYF.

The V and J genes are TRBV10-3 and TRBJ1-1; a weak D match, TRBD1 (5 bases). The V gene lost 10 bases and the J gene lost 6 bases, with 21 bases spanning the gap. The germline V gene encodes CDR1 ENHRY and CDR2 SYGVKD. The CDR3 spans 14 residues. This CDR3 reads CATRRWTINSEAFF. The CDR3 DNA reads as TGTGCCACCCGACGTTGGACAATTAACTCTGAAGCTTTCTTT.

The gene calls are TRBV2 and TRBJ2-5; 9 bases agree with TRBD2. Germline CDR1 reads SNHLY; CDR2 reads FYNNEI. V dropped 4 bases and J dropped 4; count of bases not matched to a gene: 10. The CDR3 runs 16 residues. For the CDR3, the DNA is TGTGCCAGCAGTGTTTCTAGCGGGAAGGCGGCAGAGACCCAGTACTTC. This gives the protein CASSVSSGKAAETQYF.

V and J are TRBV28 and TRBJ2-1, with 8 bases that match TRBD2. The germline CDR1 and CDR2 sequences are MDHEN and SYDVKM. The CDR3 is 16 amino acids. The trim removed 3 bases at V and 10 bases at J, leaving 14 bases unmatched. For the CDR3, the DNA is TGTGCCAGCAGTTTTGCGGGAGGAAACCTTTTAGAGGAGCAGTTCTTC. Its protein is CASSFAGGNLLEEQFF.

V is TRBV2 and J is TRBJ2-1, with D unclear. Germline lookup yields CDR1 SNHLY and CDR2 FYNNEI. The CDR3 extends over 13 amino acids. The CDR3 bases are TGTGCAGCTCGAGACACGTCCTACAATGAGCAGTTCTTC. Residues: CAARDTSYNEQFF.

This chain uses TRBV7-6 with TRBJ2-2, with 9 bases that match TRBD1. CDR1 is SGHVS and CDR2 is FNYEAQ in the germline V gene. This CDR3 is 16 amino acids long. V lost 5 bases and J lost 8; bases outside the gene matches: 12. This chain's CDR3 is CASSLLTGQGAGELFF. In DNA form, the CDR3 reads TGTGCCAGCAGCCTGCTGACGGGACAGGGTGCGGGGGAGCTGTTTTTT. Drawing the rest from reference TRBV7-6 and TRBJ2-2, the complete variable domain is GAGVSQSPRYKVTKRGQDVALRCDPISGHVSLYWYRQALGQGPEFLTYFNYEAQQDKSGLPNDRFSAERPEGSISTLTIQRTEQRDSAMYRCASSLLTGQGAGELFFGEGSRLTVL.

This clone was observed once. Here the CDR3 reads CASSFSDAGDGAFF. The DNA of the CDR3 is TGTGCCAGCAGCTTCAGTGATGCGGGGGATGGAGCTTTCTTT. The chain is built from TRBV11-2 and TRBJ1-1, with D tentatively TRBD1 (5 bases). Trimming took 3 bases from V and 10 from J, leaving 18 bases between them. CDR3 length equals 14 residues. The germline V gene encodes CDR1 SGHAT and CDR2 FQNNGV.

CDR3 nucleotide sequence: TGTGCCATGTCAACAGGGGGCTATTCTGGGGCCAACGTCCTGACTTTC. This translates into CAMSTGGYSGANVLTF. The V gene is TRBV10-3, the J gene TRBJ2-6, with 9 nucleotides matching TRBD1. Germline V gene lookup returns CDR1 ENHRY and CDR2 SYGVKD. The length of the CDR3 is 16 residues. Germline trimming cut 9 bases from V and 1 base from J; bases unmatched to any gene: 7.

This clone was seen once. The chain has TRBV7-2 and TRBJ2-2; TRBD2 matches at 7 bases. CDR1 is SGHTA, CDR2 FQGNSA, per germline. This CDR3 comprises 15 residues. The junction had 8 bases not matched to a gene; V was cut back by 3 bases and J by 7 bases. The DNA for the CDR3 is TGTGCCAGCAGCTTGCAGTCCCAGCGGGGCGGGGAGCTGTTTTTT. Amino acids: CASSLQSQRGGELFF.

The rearrangement uses TRBV7-2 and TRBJ1-2; TRBD1 aligns across 7 bases. The germline V gene has CDR1 SGHTA and CDR2 FQGNSA. The CDR3 loop spans 14 amino acids. J gave up 7 bases and V 6 bases, and 11 bases lay outside the gene matches. The DNA of the CDR3 is TGTGCCAGCAGGCCTTGGGACAGATCCATTGGCTACACCTTC. Its translation: CASRPWDRSIGYTF.

The rearrangement uses TRBV6-6 and TRBJ1-5; D uncertain. Trimming took 2 bases from V and 9 from J, leaving 14 bases between them. Germline-derived CDR1 and CDR2 are MNHNY and SVGAGI (reference sequence). The CDR3 spans 14 residues. CDR3 sequence (DNA): TGTGCCAGCAGTTACCCGGCGGAGGGAGCGCCCCAGCATTTT. It specifies CASSYPAEGAPQHF.

The chain employs TRBV5-6 and TRBJ2-7; 7 bases are a match to TRBD2. With V trimmed by 7 bases and J by 3 bases, 10 bases remained unmatched. CDR3 length: 14 residues. Germline CDR1 reads SGHDT; CDR2 reads YYEEEE. CDR3 nucleotides: TGTGCCAGCGGACTGACTAGCAGGCTCTACGAGCAGTACTTC. Translating it yields CASGLTSRLYEQYF.

This chain uses TRBV4-3 with TRBJ2-1; TRBD2 matches 14 bases. The CDR3 runs 21 residues. Germline CDR1 and CDR2: LGHNA and YSLEER. V lost 0 bases, J lost 6 bases, and 16 bases stayed unmatched. CDR3 protein: CASSQEVSAGLAGGIGNEQFF. The CDR3 DNA follows: TGCGCCAGCAGCCAAGAAGTTTCCGCCGGACTAGCGGGAGGAATTGGCAATGAGCAGTTCTTC.

This clone was recorded a few times. The chain couples TRBV6-2 or TRBV6-3 to TRBJ2-7; 14 bases are a match to TRBD2. The germline V gene encodes CDR1 MNHEY and CDR2 SVGEGT. This CDR3 is built from 16 residues. V trimming: 0 bases; J trimming: 6 bases; junction bases outside the gene matches: 4. CDR3 in amino acids: CASSYSGLAGGSEQYF. The CDR3 nucleotides are TGTGCCAGCAGTTACTCAGGACTAGCGGGAGGCTCCGAGCAGTACTTC.

The V call is TRBV9, the J call TRBJ2-1, with TRBD2 identical over 12 bases. CDR3 size: 19 residues. The trim removed 0 bases at V and 1 base at J, leaving 8 bases unmatched. From germline, CDR1 is SGDLS and CDR2 YYNGEE. The CDR3: CASSVVGLAGGISYNEQFF. CDR3 nucleotides: TGTGCCAGCAGCGTAGTAGGGCTAGCGGGAGGGATATCCTACAATGAGCAGTTCTTC. The full variable domain, completed using reference TRBV9 and TRBJ2-1, is DSGVTQTPKHLITATGQRVTLRCSPRSGDLSVYWYQQSLDQGLQFLIQYYNGEERAKGNILERFSAQQFPDLHSELNLSSLELGDSALYFCASSVVGLAGGISYNEQFFGPGTRLTVL.

This chain connects TRBV5-4 to TRBJ1-4; TRBD1 is a possible D gene (6 bases). CDR3 length equals 14 residues. Germline V gives CDR1 SGHNT, CDR2 YYREEE (reference sequence). V was clipped by 3 bases and J by 7 bases, with 13 bases between them. CDR3 loop: CASSSPGQVEKLFF. CDR3 DNA: TGTGCCAGCAGCTCCCCGGGACAAGTTGAAAAACTGTTTTTT.

The chain is built from TRBV19 and TRBJ2-6; D may be TRBD1 (5 bases). Germline V gene data show CDR1 as LNHDA and CDR2 as SQIVND (reference sequence). V lost 4 bases and J 0 bases, leaving 10 bases between the germline ends. The CDR3 covers 16 residues. The CDR3 coding sequence is TGTGCCAGTAGTACCCGACAGAGCTCTGGGGCCAACGTCCTGACTTTC. Protein sequence: CASSTRQSSGANVLTF.

V and J are TRBV18 and TRBJ2-1; perhaps TRBD2 as D (6 bases). CDR1 is KGHSH and CDR2 is LQKENI in the germline V gene. Trimming pared 2 bases from V and 10 bases from J, leaving 18 bases between. The CDR3 extends over 15 amino acids. The CDR3 loop is CASSPSVGGPGEQFF. The CDR3, as DNA: TGTGCCAGCTCACCATCTGTGGGGGGTCCTGGGGAGCAGTTCTTC.

The rearrangement joins TRBV2 to TRBJ2-7; possibly TRBD2 for D (5 bases). There are 13 residues in the CDR3. Germline V gene data show CDR1 as SNHLY and CDR2 as FYNNEI. V shed 10 bases and J shed 2 bases, with 15 bases lying between them. The CDR3 nucleotides are TGTGCCACAAGCTTGGACTTCGCCTACGAGCAGTACTTC. Its translation: CATSLDFAYEQYF.